This T cell receptor beta chain was retrieved from a study of shared clonotypes between healthy human individuals. Findings and caveats of the study: In this cohort, only blood was sampled, and tissue repertoires likely differ.

Naivety among CD8 cells was defined by CD45RO negativity and positive CCR7 selection, thereby excluding terminally differentiated effector memory CD45RA+ cells. Per the germline V gene, CDR1 is PRHDT and CDR2 is FYEKMQ (reference sequence). The CDR3 sequence is 15 residues long. In the case of this clone: Its antigen is not known. At one end the junction does not follow the germline gene, possibly because of a read error.

The assay was immunoSEQ multiplex PCR, and TCRdb's table has in-frame clones only and misses some. Of about 2 million clones in the sample, roughly 94% were seen once. The TCR comes from a young man in good health. Sequences were obtained from naive CD8+ T cells sorted from blood. The V gene is TRBV13, the J gene TRBJ2-7, with 10 nucleotides matching TRBD1. CDR3 amino acids: CASSLGGQGHYEQYF. CDR3 nucleotide sequence: TGTGCCAGCAGCCTAGGGGGACAGGGGCATTACGAGCAGTACTTC.